Listed here is a single TCR beta chain. This clone came up a few times. The clone's antigen remains unknown. There are no base qualities to consult, and no much larger clone falls within one base. This sample was included in a study of siplizumab effects on memory and regulatory T cells (dated by TCRdb to about 2019). Regarding the complete study: The study examined how the anti-CD2 antibody siplizumab affects alloreactive T-cell subsets in allogeneic mixed lymphocyte reactions built from human PBMCs.

Unmatched junction bases come to 16, with V trimmed by 0 bases and J by 8 bases. From the cysteine up to the phenylalanine, the CDR3 has a length of 18 residues. This entry keeps only the CDR3 DNA: 54 bases, framed from base 1. Taken from the germline V gene, the CDR1 and CDR2 loops are SGHRS and YFSETQ. Broad study findings and their caveats: Unstimulated naive T cells appeared to be more diverse than memory T cells, and naive cells seemed to make a substantial contribution to the alloresponse. Because sequences at frequencies below about 10^-5 were poorly captured, only a minor fraction of alloreactive clones could be mapped back to unstimulated subsets. Siplizumab significantly reduced the cumulative frequency of alloreactive sequences traceable to unstimulated CD4+ memory T cells. About 80-96% of proliferating CD4+ or CD8+ clones could not be given a naive or memory phenotype. Of the alloreactive CD4+ clones that could be mapped, the Treg-derived share averaged about 67% with siplizumab compared with around 27% in control reactions. Whether proliferating Tregs from siplizumab cultures were suppressive was not functionally confirmed.

TCRbeta CDR3 sequencing was performed on sorted unstimulated T cells and on proliferating T cells recovered from mixed lymphocyte reactions. Fresh whole blood from around 11 HLA-typed healthy donors was used to isolate PBMCs. Unstimulated CD4+ regulatory T cells were FACS-sorted to map the origin of alloreactive clones. The library was obtained by the immunoSEQ multiplex PCR assay. Around 94,000 TCR templates per sample were assayed on the deep sequencing platform. Genomic DNA extracted from sorted T cells was the material used for TCRbeta CDR3 sequencing. For the original study's pipeline: Clonal analysis of TCRbeta CDR3 data was done in the R programming language. Alloreactive CD4+ and CD8+ clones were defined by comparing unstimulated samples with post-reaction CFSE-low samples. Alloreactive CD4+ clones were assigned to regulatory or non-regulatory origin by matching sequences to sorted unstimulated Treg and non-Treg repertoires. What TCRdb holds here is the immuneACCESS table cut down to in-frame rearrangements. Part of the clones is not present; checked against another copy, under half of the missing clones reflect an unresolved V gene, and the others are unexplained. The V and J calls and clone size are taken from that table; D and trimming were inferred from the DNA. Within this sample are 60,000 to 70,000 clones, with around 90% of them counted one time only. The ten largest clones capture under 2% of the sample.

This TCR was sampled from a human donor in good health. The chain employs TRBV5-1 and TRBJ2-1, with TRBD2 identical over 8 junction bases. Sequencing was done on a sample of Tregs sorted from blood. The nucleotides are TGCGCCAGCAGCTTGGCCAAGGGCGGGAGGCCCAGAGGGGATGAGCAGTTCTTC. Its protein product is CASSLAKGGRPRGDEQFF.